This T cell receptor beta chain was recovered during a study of T cell responses to AZD1222 COVID-19 vaccine. CDR1 and CDR2 (germline): GTSNPN, SVGIG (reference sequence). V was shortened by 0 bases and J by 7 bases, with 9 bases between the two germline ends. This CDR3 is built from 12 residues. Method: immunoSEQ multiplex PCR; TCRdb's copy keeps in-frame clones and lacks some. The data hold over 120,000 clones, with 85% to 95% observed a single time. The genes are TRBV30 and TRBJ2-5, with a weak D call TRBD1 (5 bases). The sequence derives from an adult in good health. The sequencing used peripheral blood, collected on day 0 of AZD1222 vaccination. The CDR3 sequence is CAWSVDSGTQYF. CDR3 sequence (DNA): TGTGCCTGGAGTGTAGACAGTGGGACCCAGTACTTC.